Detailed here is one T cell receptor beta chain. V was clipped by 4 bases and J by 4 bases; unmatched bases: 2. CDR1 and CDR2 from the germline V gene are SGHNT and YENEEA. The CDR3 sequence is 13 residues long. RNA transcripts yielded amplified TCR beta CDR3 regions. An initial round of RT-PCR targeting the TCR CDR3 relied on the HTBI primer set. TCRdb independently ran MiXCR on the multiplex PCR reads; one entry per CDR3 protein. The sample shows around 720,000 distinct CDR3 sequences, around 40% of them seen only once. This sample stems from a study of T cells in Graves' hyperthyroidism and ophthalmopathy.

V is TRBV11-3 and J is TRBJ2-5; TRBD1 matches 8 bases. Sequencing input: blood. This receptor was identified in a middle-aged woman with Graves' hyperthyroidism. The chain's CDR3 is CASSYDRGETQYF. The DNA of the CDR3 is TGTGCCAGCAGCTACGACAGGGGAGAGACCCAGTACTTC.